Following are 17 T cell receptor beta chains from one sample sequenced in a study of cytomegalovirus exposure and HLA in healthy donors. The PCR was carried out with 60 Vbeta primers and 13 Jbeta primers. Some clones are missing from TCRdb's copy, which holds only in-frame ones; the method was immunoSEQ multiplex PCR. The sample holds more than 150,000 clones, around four fifths seen once. The specimen was PBMCs. These receptors came from a man between 18 and 35 years old in good health and CMV-seronegative.

The chain recombines TRBV19 with TRBJ2-5; 8 nucleotides agree with TRBD2. Germline V lookup: CDR1 LNHDA, CDR2 SQIVND (reference sequence). CDR3 length: 17 amino acids. V lost 2 bases and J lost 0; bases outside the gene matches: 8. The CDR3 loop reads CASSITSGSGYQETQYF. In DNA, the CDR3 is TGTGCCAGTAGTATAACCAGCGGGAGTGGGTACCAAGAGACCCAGTACTTC.

Remarks on this clone: The sample contains more than one DNA sequence encoding this CDR3. The chain couples TRBV27 to TRBJ2-7; D remains ambiguous. Trimming pared 3 bases from V and 3 bases from J, leaving 9 bases between. The CDR3 sequence is 13 residues long. Germline V gene lookup returns CDR1 MNHEY and CDR2 SMNVEV (reference sequence). The CDR3 spells CASSFSGGYEQYF. CDR3 nucleotides: TGTGCCAGCAGTTTTAGTGGCGGCTACGAGCAGTACTTC.

The V gene is TRBV30, the J gene TRBJ1-5; 7 nucleotides line up with TRBD1. This CDR3 contains 17 residues. Germline CDR1 reads GTSNPN; CDR2 reads SVGIG (reference sequence). Trimming at V came to 7 bases and at J to 0 bases, leaving 15 bases not matched to a gene. Here the CDR3 reads CASRLRRDRTSNQPQHF. The CDR3 region has the DNA TGTGCCTCTCGTCTTCGCCGGGACAGAACTAGCAATCAGCCCCAGCATTTT.

The chain links TRBV5-6 to TRBJ2-1, with 9 bases matching TRBD2. This CDR3 has 16 residues. V shed 0 bases, J shed 9 bases, and the junction held 10 bases outside the gene matches. Germline V gives CDR1 SGHDT, CDR2 YYEEEE. In DNA, the CDR3 is TGTGCCAGCAGCTTGGGGCCAGCGGGGGGTCTGAGTGAGCAGTTCTTC. Protein: CASSLGPAGGLSEQFF.

The J gene is TRBJ2-7, the V gene TRBV6-5, with TRBD2 matching over 8 bases. Germline CDR1 is MNHEY and CDR2 is SVGAGI. Losses at the gene ends were 2 bases for V and 2 bases for J; bases not matched to a gene: 2. The CDR3 is 14 amino acids. The CDR3 region is CASSYTSGPYEQYF. The CDR3, as DNA: TGTGCCAGCAGTTACACTAGCGGCCCCTACGAGCAGTACTTC.

The chain combines TRBV27 with TRBJ1-5; the D gene is possibly TRBD1 (5 bases). The CDR3 totals 16 residues. Germline V gives CDR1 MNHEY, CDR2 SMNVEV (reference sequence). Deletions cut 5 bases from V and 7 bases from J, with 21 bases between. The CDR3 bases are TGTGCCAGCAGTCCTCGGTCGGGGGGTCGTCCCCAGCCCCAGCATTTT. Its translation is CASSPRSGGRPQPQHF.

The CDR3 sequence is CASSLERGNGYTF. The CDR3, as DNA: TGTGCCAGCAGCTTGGAGAGGGGGAATGGCTACACCTTC. This sequence joins TRBV5-6 and TRBJ1-2, with a tentative D call TRBD1 (6 bases). This CDR3 has 13 amino acids. Germline V CDR1 and CDR2: SGHDT, YYEEEE. V was shortened by 0 bases and J by 6 bases, with 9 bases between the two germline ends.

The chain has TRBV9 and TRBJ1-4, with a weak D call TRBD1 (5 bases). The CDR3 extends over 15 amino acids. The V end lost 0 bases, the J end lost 0 bases, and 6 bases lay between the germline ends. Germline CDR1 SGDLS, CDR2 YYNGEE. CDR3 in amino acids: CASSVAGTTNEKLFF. The CDR3 DNA follows: TGTGCCAGCAGCGTAGCAGGGACAACTAATGAAAAACTGTTTTTT.

The chain links TRBV14 to TRBJ1-3; a weak D match, TRBD1 (6 bases). The CDR3 has 15 residues. The germline V gene has CDR1 SGHDN and CDR2 FVKESK. Trimming took 5 bases from V and 0 from J, leaving 11 bases between them. In nucleotides, the CDR3 is TGTGCCAGCAGCACACGGACAGTCTCTGGAAACACCATATATTTT. The encoded protein is CASSTRTVSGNTIYF.

The chain uses TRBV7-9 and TRBJ2-5; 11 nucleotides agree with TRBD2. This CDR3 region has 18 residues. V was pared by 8 bases and J by 3 bases, with 17 bases of the junction left unmatched. CDR1 is SEHNR and CDR2 is FQNEAQ in the germline V gene (reference sequence). CDR3 in amino acids: CASFKGALAGGLEETQYF. In DNA, the CDR3 is TGTGCCAGCTTTAAGGGGGCTCTAGCGGGGGGCCTTGAAGAGACCCAGTACTTC.

V gene TRBV27 combines with J gene TRBJ1-6; D remains ambiguous. The CDR3 spans 16 residues. Germline V gives CDR1 MNHEY, CDR2 SMNVEV (reference sequence). V lost 3 bases to trimming and J lost 6 bases, with 15 bases between them. CDR3 DNA: TGTGCCAGCAGTTTGGCGGGTTGGGTGCCTAATTCACCCCTCCACTTT. It yields the protein CASSLAGWVPNSPLHF.

The V call is TRBV6-1, the J call TRBJ1-5; D call uncertain. The germline gives CDR1 MNHNS, CDR2 SASEGT. The CDR3 totals 13 residues. The V end lost 2 bases, the J end lost 7 bases, and 9 bases lay between the germline ends. The CDR3 loop reads CASSEQANQPQHF. In DNA, the CDR3 is TGTGCCAGCAGTGAACAGGCCAACCAGCCCCAGCATTTT.

A word on this clone: A read error may account for a junction end that differs from germline. CDR3 in DNA: TGTGCCAGCAGCCGTAACAGGGTATTC. Protein product: CASSRNRVF. This sequence joins TRBV5-8 and TRBJ1-2, with D maybe TRBD1 (6 bases). This CDR3 has 9 amino acids. CDR1 and CDR2 from the germline V gene are SGHTS and YDEGEE.

The rearrangement joins TRBV30 to TRBJ2-7, with unresolved D. The CDR3 has 13 amino acids. Germline lookup yields CDR1 GTSNPN and CDR2 SVGIG (reference sequence). Trimming took off 2 bases at V and 2 bases at J, with 10 bases between the two ends. The DNA of the CDR3 is TGTGCCTGGAGTTCCGGCGGTACCTACGAGCAGTACTTC. It encodes CAWSSGGTYEQYF.

The V and J genes are TRBV4-1 and TRBJ1-2; a weak D match, TRBD1 (5 bases). This CDR3 is built from 13 residues. Trimming cost V 1 base and J 7 bases, with 10 bases left between them. Per germline, CDR1 MGHRA and CDR2 YSYEKL. The CDR3 DNA reads TGCGCCAGCAGCCAAGGCCGCGGGGGTGGCTACACCTTC. Its protein is CASSQGRGGGYTF.

The rearrangement joins TRBV4-3 to TRBJ2-5; 7 bases agree with TRBD1. V shed 0 bases, J shed 2 bases, and the junction held 6 bases outside the gene matches. Germline V gives CDR1 LGHNA, CDR2 YSLEER. The CDR3 contains 16 residues. The CDR3 DNA reads as TGCGCCAGCAGCCAAGATCTCGTGGGACAGCAAGAGACCCAGTACTTC. Translation gives CASSQDLVGQQETQYF.

This clone has only a few counts. This chain joins TRBV28 and TRBJ2-7; D is possibly TRBD1 (6 bases). The V gene's germline CDR1 is MDHEN and CDR2 SYDVKM. Deletions cut 10 bases from V and 0 bases from J, with 22 bases between. The CDR3 runs to 16 residues. Written as DNA, the CDR3 is TGTGCCACCACGATTTCCGACAGGTTCCCCTCCTACGAGCAGTACTTC. It codes for CATTISDRFPSYEQYF.